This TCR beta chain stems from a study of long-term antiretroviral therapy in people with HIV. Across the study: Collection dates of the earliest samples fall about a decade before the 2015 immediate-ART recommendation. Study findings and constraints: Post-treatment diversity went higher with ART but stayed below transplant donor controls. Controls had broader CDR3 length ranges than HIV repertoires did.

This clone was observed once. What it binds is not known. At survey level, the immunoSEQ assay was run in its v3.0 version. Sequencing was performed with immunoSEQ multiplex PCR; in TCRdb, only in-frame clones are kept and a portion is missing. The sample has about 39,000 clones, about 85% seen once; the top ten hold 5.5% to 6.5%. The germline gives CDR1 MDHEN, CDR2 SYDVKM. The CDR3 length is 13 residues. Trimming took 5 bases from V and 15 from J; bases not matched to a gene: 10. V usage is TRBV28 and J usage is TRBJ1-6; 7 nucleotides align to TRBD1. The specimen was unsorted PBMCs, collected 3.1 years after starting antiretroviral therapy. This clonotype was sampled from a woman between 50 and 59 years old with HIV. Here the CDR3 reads CASSPRDRVVLHF. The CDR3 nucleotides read TGTGCCAGCAGTCCTCGCGACAGGGTGGTCCTCCACTTT.